Listed below are T cell receptor beta chains from one sample, sequenced in a study of shared clonotypes between healthy human individuals. The protocol was immunoSEQ multiplex PCR, while the TCRdb copy is restricted to in-frame clones and leaves out a portion. This table holds approximately 2.5 million clones, over 85% found once. Source material: naive CD4+ T cells from PBMCs. The receptor source for this set is a man aged 18 to 35 in good health. Some clones in this sample may be carry-over from other donors' samples. Each CDR3 is given with its conserved first and last residue. The D gene is left open where the match is weak. Clone size is shown for a subset of rows, as once, few, many or a class of expanded clone.

D	size	V	J	DNA	CDR3
TRBD2	.	TRBV5-1	TRBJ2-1	TGCGCCAGCAGCTCGATGACTAGCGTTTCCTACAATGAGCAGTTCTTC	CASSSMTSVSYNEQFF
.	.	TRBV7-8	TRBJ1-2	TGTGCCAGCAGCCCTTTGCGAGGGCTCGGCTACACCTTC	CASSPLRGLGYTF
.	.	TRBV5-8	TRBJ1-3	TGTGCCAGCAGCTTGCAAGGGGGCTCTGGAAACACCATATATTTT	CASSLQGGSGNTIYF
.	.	TRBV27	TRBJ2-7	TGTGCCAGCAGGCTAACCCCTTGGGGGCTGGCCCACGAGCAGTACTTC	CASRLTPWGLAHEQYF
.	.	TRBV9	TRBJ2-1	TGTGCCAGCAGCGCGGAGGGGGACAGCTACAATGAGCAGTTCTTC	CASSAEGDSYNEQFF
.	.	TRBV6-5	TRBJ1-2	TGTGCCAGCAGTTCTGTCTTAGAGACAGATTATGGCTACACCTTC	CASSSVLETDYGYTF
TRBD2	once	TRBV27	TRBJ2-1	TGTGCCAGCAGCGTAGCGGGTGCGCAGTTCTTC	CASSVAGAQFF
.	.	TRBV29-1	TRBJ1-1	TGCAGCCCCACCGGTATTTCCCTAACTGAAGCTTTCTTT	CSPTGISLTEAFF
TRBD2	once	TRBV7-9	TRBJ2-1	TGTGCCAGCAGCGACGGACGAGCGGGAGATGAGCAGTTCTTC	CASSDGRAGDEQFF
.	.	TRBV5-6	TRBJ1-2	TGTGCCAGCAGCTTCCGGACAAGAGGCTACACCTTC	CASSFRTRGYTF
TRBD2	.	TRBV11-2	TRBJ2-5	TGTGCCAGCAGCTTAAGACCTCCCGGGAGGACCTACCAAGAGACCCAGTACTTC	CASSLRPPGRTYQETQYF
.	.	TRBV6-1	TRBJ1-1	TGTGCCAGCAGATGGGCCGGGGGGCGGAGGACTGAAGCTTTCTTT	CASRWAGGRRTEAFF
.	.	TRBV6-5	TRBJ2-7	TGTGCCAGCAGTCGGACAGTTAGCTCCTACGAGCAGTACTTC	CASSRTVSSYEQYF
.	.	TRBV15	TRBJ2-5	TGTGCCACCAGCAGAGACCCGGTGGGGACCCAGTACTTC	CATSRDPVGTQYF
.	.	TRBV29-1	TRBJ2-5	TGCAGCGTGGAGGAGACCCAGTACTTC	CSVEETQYF
.	.	TRBV27	TRBJ1-5	TGTGCCAGCAGTTTCGGGGGGAGAAATCAGCCCCAGCATTTT	CASSFGGRNQPQHF
.	few	TRBV2	TRBJ1-5	TGTGCCAGCAGTGACACAAGCAATCAGCCCCAGCATTTT	CASSDTSNQPQHF
TRBD1	.	TRBV6-5	TRBJ2-1	TGTGCCAGCAGTAGACAGGGGGCTGGCAATGAGCAGTTCTTC	CASSRQGAGNEQFF
.	.	TRBV19	TRBJ1-5	TGTGCCAGTAGTATATGGGCGCCCGGCCAGCCCCAGCATTTT	CASSIWAPGQPQHF
.	few	TRBV19	TRBJ1-2	TGTGCCAGTAGTATGTCCAGGCCGGGGTTCCCCTTC	CASSMSRPGFPF
TRBD2	.	TRBV18	TRBJ2-7	TGTGCCAGCTCACCACGACTAGCGGGAGAGGGGGAGCAGTACTTC	CASSPRLAGEGEQYF
.	.	TRBV18	TRBJ2-6	TGTGCCAGCTCACCAGGGACGACTGGGGCCAACGTCCTGACTTTC	CASSPGTTGANVLTF
.	.	TRBV5-5	TRBJ2-2	TGTGCCAGCAGCCCAGATTCCACCGGGGAGCTGTTTTTT	CASSPDSTGELFF
.	.	TRBV5-1	TRBJ2-5	TGCGCCAGCAGCACGGACAGCCCTCGCCAGACCCAGTACTTC	CASSTDSPRQTQYF
.	.	TRBV9	TRBJ2-5	TGTGCCAGCAGTCAGTCAGACAACCAAGAGACCCAGTACTTC	CASSQSDNQETQYF
TRBD2	once	TRBV5-5	TRBJ2-3	TGTGCCAGCAGCAGACTGGACGGGAGGGTTTCAGATACGCAGTATTTT	CASSRLDGRVSDTQYF
.	once	TRBV18	TRBJ2-2	TGTGCCAGCTCACCGAACGGAAACACCGGGGAGCTGTTTTTT	CASSPNGNTGELFF
.	.	TRBV19	TRBJ2-3	TGTGCCAGTAGTAACAGGGTGGTGGCAGATACGCAGTATTTT	CASSNRVVADTQYF
.	.	TRBV5-5	TRBJ2-5	TGTGCCAGCAGCTTGAGTCCCGGGCAAGAGACCCAGTACTTC	CASSLSPGQETQYF
.	.	TRBV5-5	TRBJ2-1	TGTGCCAGCAGCTCCGGACTGTACAATGAGCAGTTCTTC	CASSSGLYNEQFF
TRBD2	.	TRBV4-3	TRBJ2-1	TGCGCCAGCAGGCTAGAGACTAGCGGATACAATGAGCAGTTCTTC	CASRLETSGYNEQFF
.	few	TRBV19	TRBJ1-4	TGTGCCAGTAGGGGAGGACTCGAGAATGAAAAACTGTTTTTT	CASRGGLENEKLFF
.	.	TRBV15	TRBJ2-7	TGTGCCACCAGCAGAGATCGAGGGTACGAGCAGTACTTC	CATSRDRGYEQYF
.	.	TRBV15	TRBJ2-2	TGTGCCACCGGCGGGTACACCGGGGAGCTGTTTTTT	CATGGYTGELFF
.	.	TRBV11-2	TRBJ2-7	TGTGCCAGCACCCCCGGCTACGAGCAGTACTTC	CASTPGYEQYF
TRBD1	.	TRBV5-6	TRBJ2-5	TGTGCCAGCAGCGCCGCCTTACCCGGACAGGGGTTGGGAGAGACCCAGTACTTC	CASSAALPGQGLGETQYF
.	.	TRBV5-1	TRBJ2-1	TGCGCCAGCAGCTTGGTGGCGGGATTCAATGAGCAGTTCTTC	CASSLVAGFNEQFF
.	.	TRBV19	TRBJ1-5	TGTGCCAGTAGTCGAATCCGACAGTATAGCAATCAGCCCCAGCATTTT	CASSRIRQYSNQPQHF
.	.	TRBV7-9	TRBJ1-1	TGTGCCAGCAGCTTCCAGGGAGAAACTGAAGCTTTCTTT	CASSFQGETEAFF
TRBD2	.	TRBV11-2	TRBJ2-1	TGTGCCAGCAGCTTAGAACTAGCGCTAAATGAGCAGTTCTTC	CASSLELALNEQFF
TRBD1	.	TRBV7-9	TRBJ1-3	TGTGCCAGCAGGGCCCGAGGGGGCAGCGTGTCCTCTGGAAACACCATATATTTT	CASRARGGSVSSGNTIYF
TRBD2	.	TRBV5-1	TRBJ2-2	TGCGCCAGCACAGGCCTAGCGGGGAACCCCACCGGGGAGCTGTTTTTT	CASTGLAGNPTGELFF
TRBD2	.	TRBV11-2	TRBJ2-3	TGTGCCAGCAGCTTAATTCGCACTAGCGGGAGCCCAGATACGCAGTATTTT	CASSLIRTSGSPDTQYF
TRBD1	.	TRBV7-2	TRBJ2-5	TGTGCCAGCAGCTTCGGACAGGCCTCGGGGACCCAGTACTTC	CASSFGQASGTQYF
.	.	TRBV28	TRBJ1-2	TGTGCCAGCAGTTTGTGGGGGGCAAATGACTATGGCTACACCTTC	CASSLWGANDYGYTF
.	.	TRBV10-3	TRBJ2-5	TGTGCCATCAGTGATTGGGGCGGGGAGACCCAGTACTTC	CAISDWGGETQYF
TRBD1	.	TRBV2	TRBJ2-5	TGTGCCAGCATGAAATCAGGGACAGTCACACAAGAGACCCAGTACTTC	CASMKSGTVTQETQYF